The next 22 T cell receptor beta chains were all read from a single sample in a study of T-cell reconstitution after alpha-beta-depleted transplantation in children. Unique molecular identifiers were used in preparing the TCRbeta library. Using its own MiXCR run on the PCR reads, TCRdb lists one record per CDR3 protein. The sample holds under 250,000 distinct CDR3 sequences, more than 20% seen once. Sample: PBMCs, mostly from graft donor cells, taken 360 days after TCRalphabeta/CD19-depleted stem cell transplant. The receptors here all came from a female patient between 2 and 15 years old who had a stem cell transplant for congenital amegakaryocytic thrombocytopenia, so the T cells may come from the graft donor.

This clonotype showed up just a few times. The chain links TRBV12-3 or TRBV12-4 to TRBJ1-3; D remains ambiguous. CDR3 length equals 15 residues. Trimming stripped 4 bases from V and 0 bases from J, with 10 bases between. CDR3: CASSSWIRSGNTIYF. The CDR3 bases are TGTGCCAGCAGTTCTTGGATCCGCTCTGGAAACACCATATATTTT.

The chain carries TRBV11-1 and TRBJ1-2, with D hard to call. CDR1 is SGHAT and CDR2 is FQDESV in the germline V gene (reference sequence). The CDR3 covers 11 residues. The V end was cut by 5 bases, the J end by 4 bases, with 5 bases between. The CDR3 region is CASSAIYGYTF. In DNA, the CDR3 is TGTGCCAGCAGCGCCATCTATGGCTACACCTTC.

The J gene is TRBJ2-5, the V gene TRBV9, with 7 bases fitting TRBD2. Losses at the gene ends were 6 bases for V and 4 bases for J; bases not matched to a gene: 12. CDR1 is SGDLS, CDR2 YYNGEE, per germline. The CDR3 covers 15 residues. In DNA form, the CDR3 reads TGTGCCAGCACCCCGGGAGGTCTACCAATAGAGACCCAGTACTTC. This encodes CASTPGGLPIETQYF.

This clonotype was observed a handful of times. The DNA for the CDR3 is TGTGCCAGCAGTGAAGATGGGCTCCAAGAGACCCAGTACTTC. Protein: CASSEDGLQETQYF. This chain joins TRBV2 and TRBJ2-5, with D unresolved. V lost 1 base and J 1 base, leaving 7 bases between the germline ends. Germline V CDR1 and CDR2: SNHLY, FYNNEI. The CDR3 covers 14 residues.

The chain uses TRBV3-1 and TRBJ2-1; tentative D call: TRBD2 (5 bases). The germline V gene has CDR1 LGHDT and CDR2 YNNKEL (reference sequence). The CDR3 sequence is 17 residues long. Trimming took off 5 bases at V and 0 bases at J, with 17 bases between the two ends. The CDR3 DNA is TGTGCCAGCAGCAAGCCCCCAATAGGGAGCTCCTACAATGAGCAGTTCTTC. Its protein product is CASSKPPIGSSYNEQFF.

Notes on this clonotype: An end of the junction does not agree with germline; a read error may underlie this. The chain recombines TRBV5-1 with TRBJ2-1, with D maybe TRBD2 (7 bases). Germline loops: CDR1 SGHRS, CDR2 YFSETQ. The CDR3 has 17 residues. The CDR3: CAISPRWGGGTYNEQFF. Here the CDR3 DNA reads TGCGCCATCAGCCCCCGTTGGGGAGGGGGTACCTACAATGAGCAGTTCTTC.

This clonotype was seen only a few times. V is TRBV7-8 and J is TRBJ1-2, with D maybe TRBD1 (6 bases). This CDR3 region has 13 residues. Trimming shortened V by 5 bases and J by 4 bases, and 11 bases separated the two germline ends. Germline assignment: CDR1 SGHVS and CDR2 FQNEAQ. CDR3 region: CASSRTAPYGYTF. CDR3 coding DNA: TGTGCCAGCAGCCGGACAGCGCCCTATGGCTACACCTTC.

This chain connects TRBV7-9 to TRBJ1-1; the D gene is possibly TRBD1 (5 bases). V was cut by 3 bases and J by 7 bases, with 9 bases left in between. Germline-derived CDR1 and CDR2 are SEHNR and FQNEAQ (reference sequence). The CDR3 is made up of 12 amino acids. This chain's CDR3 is CASSFIQVEAFF. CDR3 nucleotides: TGTGCCAGCAGCTTTATACAGGTTGAAGCTTTCTTT.

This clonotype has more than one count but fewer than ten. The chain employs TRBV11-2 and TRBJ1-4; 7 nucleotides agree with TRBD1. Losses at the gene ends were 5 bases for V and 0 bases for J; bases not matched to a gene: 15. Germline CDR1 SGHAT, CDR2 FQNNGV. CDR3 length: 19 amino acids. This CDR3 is CASSLLYRTGTATNEKLFF. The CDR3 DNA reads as TGTGCCAGCAGCCTCTTATACCGGACCGGGACAGCAACTAATGAAAAACTGTTTTTT.

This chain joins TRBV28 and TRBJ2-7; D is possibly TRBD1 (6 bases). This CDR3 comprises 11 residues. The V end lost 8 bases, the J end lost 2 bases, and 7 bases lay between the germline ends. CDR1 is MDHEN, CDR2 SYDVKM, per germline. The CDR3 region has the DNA TGTGCCAGCGAGGGGGCCTACGAGCAGTACTTC. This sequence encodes CASEGAYEQYF.

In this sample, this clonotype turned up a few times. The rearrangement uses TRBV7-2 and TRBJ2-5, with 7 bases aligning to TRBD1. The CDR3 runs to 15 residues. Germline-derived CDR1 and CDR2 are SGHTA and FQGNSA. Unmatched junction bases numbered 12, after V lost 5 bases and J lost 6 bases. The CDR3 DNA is TGTGCCAGCAGCATATTACAGGGGAACGGGAAGACCCAGTACTTC. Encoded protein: CASSILQGNGKTQYF.

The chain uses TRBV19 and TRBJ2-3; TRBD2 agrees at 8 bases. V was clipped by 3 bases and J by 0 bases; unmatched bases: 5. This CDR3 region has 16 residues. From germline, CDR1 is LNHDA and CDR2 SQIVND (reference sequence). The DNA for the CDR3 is TGTGCCAGTAGTATTTTAGCGGGGCTTAGCACAGATACGCAGTATTTT. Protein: CASSILAGLSTDTQYF.

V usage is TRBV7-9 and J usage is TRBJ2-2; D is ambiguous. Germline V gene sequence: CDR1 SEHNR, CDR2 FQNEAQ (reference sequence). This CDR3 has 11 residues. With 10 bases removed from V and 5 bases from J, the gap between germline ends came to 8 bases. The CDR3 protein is CAIAGTGELFF. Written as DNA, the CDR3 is TGTGCCATTGCCGGGACCGGGGAGCTGTTTTTT.

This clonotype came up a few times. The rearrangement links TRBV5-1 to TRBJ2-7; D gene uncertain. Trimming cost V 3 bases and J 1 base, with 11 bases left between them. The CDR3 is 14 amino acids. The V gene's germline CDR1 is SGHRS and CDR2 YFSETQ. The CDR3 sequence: CASSSQEFSYEQYF. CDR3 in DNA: TGCGCCAGCAGCTCTCAGGAATTTTCCTACGAGCAGTACTTC.

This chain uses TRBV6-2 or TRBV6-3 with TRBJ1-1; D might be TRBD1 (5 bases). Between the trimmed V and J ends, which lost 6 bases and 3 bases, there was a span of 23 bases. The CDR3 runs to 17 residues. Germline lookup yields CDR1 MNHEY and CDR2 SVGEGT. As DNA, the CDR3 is TGTGCCAGCAGCTCAGGGTCCCAGAAACCACGTTACACTGAAGCTTTCTTT. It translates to CASSSGSQKPRYTEAFF.

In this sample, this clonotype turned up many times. CDR3 DNA sequence: TGCAGTGCTAGACCTGGGGGCGCAACCGGGGAGCTGTTTTTT. It specifies CSARPGGATGELFF. The rearrangement joins TRBV20-1 to TRBJ2-2, with a tentative D call TRBD1 (6 bases). V lost 2 bases, J lost 5 bases, and 12 bases lay in between. The germline CDR1 and CDR2 sequences are DFQATT and SNEGSKA (reference sequence). This CDR3 spans 14 amino acids.

The chain's CDR3 is CASRGATSEQYF. In DNA, the CDR3 is TGTGCCAGCCGGGGGGCGACTTCCGAGCAGTACTTC. The chain combines TRBV12-3 or TRBV12-4 with TRBJ2-7, with a weak D call TRBD2 (7 bases). Trimming took off 8 bases at V and 6 bases at J, with 14 bases between the two ends. The CDR3 contains 12 residues.

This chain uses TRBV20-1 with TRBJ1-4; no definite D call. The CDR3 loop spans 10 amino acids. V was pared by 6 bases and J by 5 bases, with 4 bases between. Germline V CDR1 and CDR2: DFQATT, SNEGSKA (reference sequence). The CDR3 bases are TGCAGTGCCCTAAATGAAAAACTGTTTTTT. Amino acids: CSALNEKLFF.

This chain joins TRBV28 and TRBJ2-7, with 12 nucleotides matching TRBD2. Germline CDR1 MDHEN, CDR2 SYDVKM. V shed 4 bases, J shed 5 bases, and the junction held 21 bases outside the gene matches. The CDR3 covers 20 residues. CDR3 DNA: TGTGCCAGCAGTTCATACGCGTGGCTAGCGGGGGGGCTTAGGTACGACGAGCAGTACTTC. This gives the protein CASSSYAWLAGGLRYDEQYF.

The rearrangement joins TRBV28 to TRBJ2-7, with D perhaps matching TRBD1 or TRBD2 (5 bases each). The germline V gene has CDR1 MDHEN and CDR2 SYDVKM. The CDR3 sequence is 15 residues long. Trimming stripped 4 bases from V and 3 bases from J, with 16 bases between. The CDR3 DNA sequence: TGTGCCAGCAGTTCGGGACGCCTAGGTGGCTACGAGCAGTACTTC. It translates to CASSSGRLGGYEQYF. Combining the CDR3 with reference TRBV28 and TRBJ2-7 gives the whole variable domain DVKVTQSSRYLVKRTGEKVFLECVQDMDHENMFWYRQDPGLGLRLIYFSYDVKMKEKGDIPEGYSVSREKKERFSLILESASTNQTSMYLCASSSGRLGGYEQYFGPGTRLTVT.

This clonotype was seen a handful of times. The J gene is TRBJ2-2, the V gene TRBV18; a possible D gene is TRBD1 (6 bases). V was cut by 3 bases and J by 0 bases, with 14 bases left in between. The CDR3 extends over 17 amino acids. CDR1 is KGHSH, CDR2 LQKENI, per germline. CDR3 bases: TGTGCCAGCTCACCGCTTCCGGGACACCCGAACACCGGGGAGCTGTTTTTT. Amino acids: CASSPLPGHPNTGELFF.

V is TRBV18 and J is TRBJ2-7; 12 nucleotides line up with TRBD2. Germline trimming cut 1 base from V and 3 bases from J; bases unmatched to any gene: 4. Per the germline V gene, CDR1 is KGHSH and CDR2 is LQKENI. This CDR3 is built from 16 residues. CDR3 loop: CASSPRTSGTHYEQYF. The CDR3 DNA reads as TGTGCCAGCTCACCACGGACTAGCGGGACCCACTACGAGCAGTACTTC.